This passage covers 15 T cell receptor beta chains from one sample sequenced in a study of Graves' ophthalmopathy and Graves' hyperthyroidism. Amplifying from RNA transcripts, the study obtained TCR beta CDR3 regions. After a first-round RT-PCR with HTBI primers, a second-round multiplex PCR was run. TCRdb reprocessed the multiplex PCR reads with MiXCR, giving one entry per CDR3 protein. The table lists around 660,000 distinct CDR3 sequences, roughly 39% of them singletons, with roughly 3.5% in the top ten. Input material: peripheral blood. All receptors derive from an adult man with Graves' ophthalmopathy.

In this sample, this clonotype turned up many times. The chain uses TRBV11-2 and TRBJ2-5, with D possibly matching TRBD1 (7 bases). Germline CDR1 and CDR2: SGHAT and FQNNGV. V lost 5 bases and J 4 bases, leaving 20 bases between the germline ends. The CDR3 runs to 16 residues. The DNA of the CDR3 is TGTGCCAGCAGCCGGCCGGGGTCAGGGGGGAGAGAGACCCAGTACTTC. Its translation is CASSRPGSGGRETQYF.

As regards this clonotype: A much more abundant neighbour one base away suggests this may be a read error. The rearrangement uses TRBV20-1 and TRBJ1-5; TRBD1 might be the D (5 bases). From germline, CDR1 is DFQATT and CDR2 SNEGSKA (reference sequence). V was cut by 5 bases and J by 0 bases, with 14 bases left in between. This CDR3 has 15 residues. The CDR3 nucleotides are TGCAGTGCTGGGGGAGGGACTAATAGCAATCAGCCCCAGCATTTT. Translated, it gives CSAGGGTNSNQPQHF.

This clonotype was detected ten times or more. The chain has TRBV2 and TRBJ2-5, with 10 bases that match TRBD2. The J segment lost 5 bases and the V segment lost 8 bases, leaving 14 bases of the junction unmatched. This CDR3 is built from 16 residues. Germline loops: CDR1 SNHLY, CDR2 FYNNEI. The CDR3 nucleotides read TGTGCCAGCGGAGAGGGGCTAGCGGGAGTTTATGAGACCCAGTACTTC. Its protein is CASGEGLAGVYETQYF.

CDR3 sequence: CASVRGGNTGELFF. The CDR3 DNA is TGTGCCAGCGTCCGAGGGGGAAACACCGGGGAGCTGTTTTTT. The chain has TRBV12-3 or TRBV12-4 and TRBJ2-2, with D perhaps TRBD1 (6 bases). The ends were cut back, 8 bases at V and 2 bases at J, with 12 bases in the middle. The CDR3 is 14 amino acids.

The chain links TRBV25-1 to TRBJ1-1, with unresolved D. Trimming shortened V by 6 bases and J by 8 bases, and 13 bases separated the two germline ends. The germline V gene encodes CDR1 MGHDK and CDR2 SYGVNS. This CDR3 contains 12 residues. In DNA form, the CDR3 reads TGTGCCAGCAGGGAACGGTTCTCCGAAGCTTTCTTT. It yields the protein CASRERFSEAFF.

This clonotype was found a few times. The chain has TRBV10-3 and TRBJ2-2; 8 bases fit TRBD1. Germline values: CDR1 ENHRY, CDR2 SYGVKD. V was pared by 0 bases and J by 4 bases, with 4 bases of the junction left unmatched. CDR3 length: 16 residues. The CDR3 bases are TGTGCCATCAGTGAGTCTCGGACAGGGTTCACCGGGGAGCTGTTTTTT. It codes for CAISESRTGFTGELFF.

The CDR3, as DNA: TGTGCCAGCAGCCAAGAAAGATTCACCGGGGAGCTGTTTTTT. It yields the protein CASSQERFTGELFF. V and J are TRBV5-4 and TRBJ2-2, with D hard to call. The CDR3 loop spans 14 amino acids. Germline V gene data show CDR1 as SGHNT and CDR2 as YYREEE (reference sequence). Trimming removed 4 bases from V and 4 bases from J, with 11 bases in between. The whole variable domain, filled in from reference TRBV5-4 and TRBJ2-2, reads ETGVTQSPTHLIKTRGQQVTLRCSSQSGHNTVSWYQQALGQGPQFIFQYYREEENGRGNFPPRFSGLQFPNYSSELNVNALELDDSALYLCASSQERFTGELFFGEGSRLTVL.

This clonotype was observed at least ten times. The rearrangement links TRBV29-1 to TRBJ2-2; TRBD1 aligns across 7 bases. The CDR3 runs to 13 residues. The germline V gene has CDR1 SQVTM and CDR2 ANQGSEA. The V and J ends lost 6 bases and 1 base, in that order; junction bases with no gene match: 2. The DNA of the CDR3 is TGCAGCGTACGGACAGGGAACACCGGGGAGCTGTTTTTT. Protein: CSVRTGNTGELFF.

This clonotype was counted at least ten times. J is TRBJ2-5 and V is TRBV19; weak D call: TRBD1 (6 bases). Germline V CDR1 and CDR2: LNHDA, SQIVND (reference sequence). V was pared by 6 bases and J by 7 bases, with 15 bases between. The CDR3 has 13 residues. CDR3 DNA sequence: TGTGCCAGTAGCGGAATGCAAGGGGGGACCCAGTACTTC. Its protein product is CASSGMQGGTQYF.

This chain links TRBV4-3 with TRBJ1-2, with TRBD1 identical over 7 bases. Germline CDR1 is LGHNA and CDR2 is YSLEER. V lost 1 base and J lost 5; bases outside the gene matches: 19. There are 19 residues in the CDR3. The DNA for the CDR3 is TGCGCCAGCAGCCAAGTCCGGGACAGCCGCGCCGGCGCGATATATGGCTACACCTTC. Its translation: CASSQVRDSRAGAIYGYTF.

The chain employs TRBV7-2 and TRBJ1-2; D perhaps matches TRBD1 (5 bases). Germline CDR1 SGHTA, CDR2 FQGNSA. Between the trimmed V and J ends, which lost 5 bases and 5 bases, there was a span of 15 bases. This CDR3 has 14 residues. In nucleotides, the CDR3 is TGTGCCAGCAGCCAAGGGCAGGGCGTTTATGGCTACACCTTC. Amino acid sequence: CASSQGQGVYGYTF.

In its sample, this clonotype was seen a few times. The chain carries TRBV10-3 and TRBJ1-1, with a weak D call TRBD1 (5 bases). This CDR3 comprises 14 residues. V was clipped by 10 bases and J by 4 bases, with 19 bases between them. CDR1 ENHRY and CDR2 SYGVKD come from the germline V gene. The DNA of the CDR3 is TGTGCCAGCACCTACGGGGCGTGGGCCACTGAAGCTTTCTTT. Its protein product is CASTYGAWATEAFF.

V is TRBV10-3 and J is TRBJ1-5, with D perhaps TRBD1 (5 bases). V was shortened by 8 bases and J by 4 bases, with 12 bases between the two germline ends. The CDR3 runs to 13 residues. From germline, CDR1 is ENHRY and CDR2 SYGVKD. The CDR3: CAISNRPNQPQHF. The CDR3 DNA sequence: TGTGCCATCTCGAACAGGCCTAATCAGCCCCAGCATTTT.

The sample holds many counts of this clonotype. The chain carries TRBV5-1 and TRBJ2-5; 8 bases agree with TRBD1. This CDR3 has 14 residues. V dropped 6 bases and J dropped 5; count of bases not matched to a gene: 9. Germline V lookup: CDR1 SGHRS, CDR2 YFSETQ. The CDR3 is CASNPRQGTETQYF. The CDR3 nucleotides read TGCGCCAGCAACCCTAGACAGGGGACCGAGACCCAGTACTTC.

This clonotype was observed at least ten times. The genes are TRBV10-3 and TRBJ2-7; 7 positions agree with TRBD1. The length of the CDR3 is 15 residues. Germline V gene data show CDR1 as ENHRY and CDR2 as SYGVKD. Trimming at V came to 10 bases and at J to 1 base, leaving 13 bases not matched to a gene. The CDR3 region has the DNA TGTGCCACCAGGGGGTCACAGGTTTATTCCTACGAGCAGTACTTC. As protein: CATRGSQVYSYEQYF.